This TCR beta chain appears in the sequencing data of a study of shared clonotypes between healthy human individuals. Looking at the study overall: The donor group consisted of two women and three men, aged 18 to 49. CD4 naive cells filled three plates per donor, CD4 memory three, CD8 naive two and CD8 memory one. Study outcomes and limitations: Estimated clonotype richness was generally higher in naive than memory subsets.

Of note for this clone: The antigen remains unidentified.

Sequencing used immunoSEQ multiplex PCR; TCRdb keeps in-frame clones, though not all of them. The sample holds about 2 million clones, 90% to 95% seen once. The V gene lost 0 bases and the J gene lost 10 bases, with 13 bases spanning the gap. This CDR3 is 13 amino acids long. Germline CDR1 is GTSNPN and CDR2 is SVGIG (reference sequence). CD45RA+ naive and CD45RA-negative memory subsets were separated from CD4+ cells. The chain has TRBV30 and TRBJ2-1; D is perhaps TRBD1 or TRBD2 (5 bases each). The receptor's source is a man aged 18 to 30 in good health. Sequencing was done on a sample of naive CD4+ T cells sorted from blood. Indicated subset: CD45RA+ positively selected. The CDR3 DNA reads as TGTGCCTGGAGTGTGTTCGGCGAGGGGGAGCAGTTCTTC. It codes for CAWSVFGEGEQFF.